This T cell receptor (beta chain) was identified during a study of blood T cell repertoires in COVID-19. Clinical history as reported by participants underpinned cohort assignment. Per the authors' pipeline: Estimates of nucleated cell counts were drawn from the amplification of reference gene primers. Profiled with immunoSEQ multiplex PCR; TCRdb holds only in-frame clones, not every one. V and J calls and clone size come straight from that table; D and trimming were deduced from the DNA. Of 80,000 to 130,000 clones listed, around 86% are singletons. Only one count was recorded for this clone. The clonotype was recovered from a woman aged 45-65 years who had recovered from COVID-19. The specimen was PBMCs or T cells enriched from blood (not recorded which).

CDR3 amino acids: CASSLTGSTEAFF. The CDR3, as DNA: TGTGCCAGCAGTCTGACAGGGAGCACTGAAGCTTTCTTT. The chain uses TRBV28 and TRBJ1-1, with 7 bases identical to TRBD1. J gave up 4 bases and V 5 bases, and 4 bases lay outside the gene matches. The CDR3 length is 13 residues. CDR1 is MDHEN and CDR2 is SYDVKM in the germline V gene.